Detailed here is one TCR beta chain. This entry is derived from a study of T cell responses to AZD1222 COVID-19 vaccine. The CDR3 runs to 18 residues. V was pared by 4 bases and J by 0 bases, with 9 bases of the junction left unmatched. Germline V gene data show CDR1 as MNHNS and CDR2 as SASEGT. The method was immunoSEQ multiplex PCR; TCRdb's version includes in-frame clones alone and lacks a portion of them. The table lists some 130,000 clones, around 85% of them singletons, with more than 7.5% in the top ten. The receptor comes from an adult who received the MenACWY meningococcal vaccine as a control. The chain is built from TRBV6-1 and TRBJ1-5; 10 bases fit TRBD1. The sample in question was peripheral blood, obtained 28 days after the second dose of the MenACWY control vaccine. The CDR3 DNA follows: TGTGCCAGCAGTGTCGGCCCCGGGACAGGGGATAGCAATCAGCCCCAGCATTTT. This sequence encodes CASSVGPGTGDSNQPQHF.